One and the same sample provided the 15 T cell receptor beta chains below, sequenced in a study of T cells in Graves' hyperthyroidism and ophthalmopathy. RNA transcripts provided the source from which TCR beta CDR3 regions were amplified. The HTBI primer set served for first-round RT-PCR of the TCR CDR3. Using its own MiXCR run on the multiplex PCR reads, TCRdb lists one record per CDR3 protein. The repertoire holds more than 40,000 distinct CDR3 sequences, with 45% to 50% as singletons. Sequenced sample: peripheral blood or thyroid tissue (not recorded which). Source of these receptors: a woman between 45 and 65 years old with Graves' hyperthyroidism.

The J gene is TRBJ2-7, the V gene TRBV10-3; 9 nucleotides match TRBD2. Unmatched junction bases numbered 11, after V lost 2 bases and J lost 0 bases. The CDR3 covers 18 residues. CDR1 is ENHRY and CDR2 is SYGVKD in the germline V gene. This chain's CDR3 is CAISEKAGGPSSSYEQYF. In nucleotides, the CDR3 is TGTGCCATCAGTGAGAAGGCGGGAGGGCCGTCAAGCTCCTACGAGCAGTACTTC.

This clonotype showed up many times. This chain uses TRBV20-1 with TRBJ2-3, with TRBD2 as a possible D gene (5 bases). The ends were cut back, 2 bases at V and 6 bases at J, with 6 bases in the middle. This CDR3 contains 11 residues. The germline gives CDR1 DFQATT, CDR2 SNEGSKA (reference sequence). CDR3 protein: CSARKRDTQYF. The CDR3 DNA reads as TGCAGTGCTAGAAAGCGGGATACGCAGTATTTT.

The gene calls are TRBV7-3 and TRBJ2-6; the D gene is possibly TRBD2 (6 bases). The germline gives CDR1 SGHTA, CDR2 FQGTGA. The CDR3 totals 16 residues. V gave up 0 bases and J gave up 3 bases, with 9 bases separating them. The CDR3 sequence: CASSLTGGGGANVLTF. CDR3 in DNA: TGTGCCAGCAGCTTAACGGGGGGAGGTGGGGCCAACGTCCTGACTTTC.

CDR3 bases: TGTGCCAGCAGTTACCTGGCGAAACTCCAACCTGGAAAACTGTTTTTT. Translating it yields CASSYLAKLQPGKLFF. The V and J genes are TRBV6-2 or TRBV6-3 and TRBJ1-4; no reliable D call. The CDR3 spans 16 residues. V lost 2 bases and J 10 bases, leaving 20 bases between the germline ends. Per germline, CDR1 MNHEY and CDR2 SVGEGT.

This clonotype was seen a handful of times. V gene TRBV7-2 combines with J gene TRBJ2-3; possibly TRBD1 or TRBD2 for D (6 bases each). Germline CDR1 and CDR2: SGHTA and FQGNSA. The CDR3 totals 17 residues. Between the trimmed V and J ends, which lost 5 bases and 0 bases, there was a span of 18 bases. The CDR3 region is CASSLKLGGQSTDTQYF. The CDR3 DNA reads as TGTGCCAGCAGCCTAAAGCTCGGGGGCCAAAGCACAGATACGCAGTATTTT.

This clonotype was seen only a few times. This may stem from a read error, because a much larger clone lies one nucleotide away. V is TRBV2 and J is TRBJ2-2; the D is unclear. Germline-derived CDR1 and CDR2 are SNHLY and FYNNEI. This CDR3 is 15 amino acids long. With 8 bases removed from V and 5 bases from J, the gap between germline ends came to 18 bases. The CDR3 sequence: CASGYVEANTGELFF. The DNA for the CDR3 is TGTGCCAGCGGTTACGTAGAGGCAAATACCGGGGAGCTGTTTTTT.

The rearrangement joins TRBV20-1 to TRBJ1-2; 7 bases map to TRBD1. CDR1 and CDR2 from the germline V gene are DFQATT and SNEGSKA (reference sequence). J was trimmed by 4 bases and V by 6 bases; bases with no gene match: 8. This CDR3 is 13 amino acids long. In DNA, the CDR3 is TGCAGTGCCCAGCGACAGGGCGGCTATGGCTACACCTTC. Protein product: CSAQRQGGYGYTF.

The sample holds one count of this clonotype. The V gene is TRBV7-9, the J gene TRBJ1-4; D might be TRBD1 (5 bases). Germline CDR1 SEHNR, CDR2 FQNEAQ (reference sequence). V lost 1 base and J 8 bases, leaving 11 bases between the germline ends. The CDR3 totals 14 residues. The CDR3 sequence: CASSLGQGAEKLFF. The CDR3 bases are TGTGCCAGCAGCTTAGGGCAGGGTGCGGAAAAACTGTTTTTT.

The CDR3 nucleotides are TGTGCCAGCAGCCCAAGACGGAGTGCCTACCAAGAGACCCAGTACTTC. Translating it yields CASSPRRSAYQETQYF. The chain uses TRBV7-9 and TRBJ2-5, with D uncertain. Germline V lookup: CDR1 SEHNR, CDR2 FQNEAQ (reference sequence). V lost 5 bases and J 0 bases, leaving 16 bases between the germline ends. The length of the CDR3 is 16 residues.

The V call is TRBV28, the J call TRBJ1-1, with TRBD1 matching over 9 bases. The V and J ends lost 5 bases and 0 bases, in that order; junction bases with no gene match: 7. This CDR3 region has 16 residues. Germline CDR1 and CDR2: MDHEN and SYDVKM. The DNA for the CDR3 is TGTGCCAGCAGTGCTCTACAGGGGGCAATGAACACTGAAGCTTTCTTT. Protein sequence: CASSALQGAMNTEAFF.

On this clonotype itself: A read error may explain this, as a much larger clone is one base away. The DNA of the CDR3 is TGCGCCAGCAGCTCGGAGAGGGTTGGCACAGATACGCAGTATTTT. It specifies CASSSERVGTDTQYF. V usage is TRBV5-1 and J usage is TRBJ2-3, with D possibly matching TRBD2 (5 bases). The CDR3 totals 15 residues. Germline V lookup: CDR1 SGHRS, CDR2 YFSETQ. The V gene lost 3 bases and the J gene lost 1 base, with 12 bases spanning the gap.

With respect to this clonotype: An end of the junction differs from the germline gene, which may be a read error. The chain joins TRBV9 to TRBJ2-5; D unclear. CDR1 and CDR2 (germline): SGDLS, YYNGEE. The CDR3 consists of 15 residues. For the CDR3, the DNA is TGTGCCAGCAGAGTAGTAGGGATACCCCAAGAGGCCCAGTACTTC. Protein: CASRVVGIPQEAQYF.

The chain couples TRBV20-1 to TRBJ2-7; TRBD1 matches at 12 bases. Germline V CDR1 and CDR2: DFQATT, SNEGSKA (reference sequence). CDR3 size: 16 residues. V lost 3 bases to trimming and J lost 9 bases; unmatched junction nucleotides: 15. The CDR3 region is CSARGGGTGGWAGQYF. CDR3 nucleotides: TGCAGTGCTAGGGGGGGCGGGACAGGGGGCTGGGCGGGGCAGTACTTC.

As for this clonotype: The junction does not match germline at one end; this may be a read error. The chain uses TRBV2 and TRBJ2-2; the match to TRBD1 covers 7 bases. The CDR3 is 14 residues long. Germline lookup yields CDR1 SNHLY and CDR2 FYNNEI. The CDR3 DNA follows: TGTGCCAACAAGGGACAGCCCAACACCAGGGAGCTGTTTTTT. Encoded protein: CANKGQPNTRELFF.

This clonotype was recorded at least ten times. V and J are TRBV20-1 and TRBJ1-6; perhaps TRBD1 as D (6 bases). This CDR3 has 14 amino acids. The ends were cut back, 6 bases at V and 10 bases at J, with 19 bases in the middle. The germline CDR1 and CDR2 sequences are DFQATT and SNEGSKA (reference sequence). The CDR3: CSARPGQGKSPLHF. The CDR3, as DNA: TGCAGTGCCCGACCGGGTCAGGGGAAATCACCCCTCCACTTT.